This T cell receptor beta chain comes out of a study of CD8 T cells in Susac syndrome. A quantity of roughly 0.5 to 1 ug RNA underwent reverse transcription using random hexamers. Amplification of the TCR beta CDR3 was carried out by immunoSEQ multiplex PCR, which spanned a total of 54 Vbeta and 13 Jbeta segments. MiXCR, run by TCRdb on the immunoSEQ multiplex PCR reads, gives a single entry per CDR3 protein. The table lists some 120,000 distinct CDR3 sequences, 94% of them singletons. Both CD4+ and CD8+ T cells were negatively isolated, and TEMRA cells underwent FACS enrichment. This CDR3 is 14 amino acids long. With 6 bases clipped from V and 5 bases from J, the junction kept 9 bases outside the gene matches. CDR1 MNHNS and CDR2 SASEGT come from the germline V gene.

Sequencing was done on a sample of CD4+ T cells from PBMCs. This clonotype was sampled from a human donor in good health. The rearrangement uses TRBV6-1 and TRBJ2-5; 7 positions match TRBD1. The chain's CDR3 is CASSSDRAAETQYF. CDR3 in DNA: TGTGCCAGCAGCAGTGACAGGGCAGCCGAGACCCAGTACTTC.